The present TCR beta chain was sequenced within a study of post-analysis software for immune sequencing data. Study conclusions and caveats: Compared against controls, patients with multiple sclerosis displayed significantly lower normalized Chao1 diversity. Five or six TRBV segments were significantly more frequent in patients than in controls. TRBV5-6, TRBV5-1 and TRBV20-1 were among these segments.

This CDR3 region has 16 residues. V lost 0 bases to trimming and J lost 8 bases; unmatched junction nucleotides: 6. Germline V lookup: CDR1 LNHNV, CDR2 YYDKDF (reference sequence). Unique molecular identifiers had been added to the TCR beta cDNA libraries. A population of about 1 to 11 million T cells gave rise to 450,000 to 500,000 cDNA molecules. TCRdb used MiXCR to reprocess the PCR reads, holding one entry per CDR3 protein. The sample consists of roughly 800,000 distinct CDR3 sequences, 40% to 55% of them appearing once. With respect to this clonotype: The antigen remains undetermined.

The sample comprised blood. The V call is TRBV15, the J call TRBJ2-1, with TRBD2 matching over 11 bases. The sequence came from a girl between 10 and 17 years old with multiple sclerosis. The CDR3 DNA follows: TGTGCCACCAGCAGAGAGGGTAGCGGGAGGGCCTATGAGCAGTTCTTC. It specifies CATSREGSGRAYEQFF.